The entry below gives a single T cell receptor beta chain sequence along with its context. Data came from immunoSEQ multiplex PCR; TCRdb stores just in-frame clones and leaves some out. The sample includes 250,000 or so clones, approximately 88% of them seen just once. V lost 0 bases to trimming and J lost 9 bases, with 12 bases between them. The CDR3 sequence is 14 residues long. Germline V gene lookup returns CDR1 LGHNA and CDR2 YNFKEQ. The sample comes from a study of blood T cell repertoires in COVID-19. The chain uses TRBV4-2 and TRBJ2-1; unclear D gene. The sequencing input was PBMCs or T cells enriched from blood (not recorded which). The TCR sequence derives from a woman in her twenties or thirties who had been exposed to COVID-19. CDR3 protein: CASSQETTIREQFF. CDR3 sequence (DNA): TGTGCCAGCAGCCAAGAAACCACTATTCGTGAGCAGTTCTTC.